The 13 T cell receptor beta chains listed next were all sequenced from one sample in a study of cytomegalovirus exposure and HLA in healthy donors. With 60 Vbeta and 13 Jbeta primers, the PCR was carried out. Method: immunoSEQ multiplex PCR; TCRdb's copy keeps in-frame clones and lacks some. In the table there are roughly 140,000 clones, over 60% of which are singletons. Sequenced: PBMCs. Receptor source: a woman in her twenties or thirties in good health and CMV-seronegative.

V is TRBV7-3 and J is TRBJ2-5; 7 bases match TRBD1. The germline gives CDR1 SGHTA, CDR2 FQGTGA. J lost 0 bases, V lost 5 bases, and 12 bases had no gene match. The CDR3 spans 17 residues. The CDR3 region is CASSPTDRALYQETQYF. CDR3 DNA sequence: TGTGCCAGCAGCCCAACAGACAGGGCCCTATACCAAGAGACCCAGTACTTC. Full variable domain (missing parts from reference TRBV7-3 and TRBJ2-5): GAGVSQTPSNKVTEKGKYVELRCDPISGHTALYWYRQSLGQGPEFLIYFQGTGAADDSGLPNDRFFAVRPEGSVSTLKIQRTERGDSAVYLCASSPTDRALYQETQYFGPGTRLLVL.

This chain links TRBV5-6 with TRBJ1-2, with 7 bases fitting TRBD1. The CDR3 length is 15 residues. V dropped 1 base and J dropped 5; count of bases not matched to a gene: 8. Germline V gene lookup returns CDR1 SGHDT and CDR2 YYEEEE. The CDR3 is CASSLPGDSPYGYTF. CDR3 DNA sequence: TGTGCCAGCAGCTTGCCGGGGGACAGCCCGTATGGCTACACCTTC.

The rearrangement joins TRBV6-5 to TRBJ2-1, with 9 bases fitting TRBD1. Germline V CDR1 and CDR2: MNHEY, SVGAGI. The CDR3 covers 14 residues. The V and J ends lost 8 bases and 6 bases, in that order; junction bases with no gene match: 8. CDR3 sequence: CASWGTGSTNEQFF. CDR3 bases: TGTGCCAGCTGGGGGACAGGGTCTACCAATGAGCAGTTCTTC.

This clone was detected only once. CDR3 sequence reads: CASSSEDREYDEQYF. As DNA, the CDR3 is TGTGCCAGCAGCTCAGAGGACAGGGAATATGACGAGCAGTACTTC. This rearrangement joins TRBV7-8 to TRBJ2-7; 8 bases agree with TRBD1. With V trimmed by 4 bases and J by 5 bases, 10 bases remained unmatched. The germline gives CDR1 SGHVS, CDR2 FQNEAQ. The CDR3 is made up of 15 amino acids.

V is TRBV6-1 and J is TRBJ2-7; 10 nucleotides align to TRBD1. Germline V CDR1 and CDR2: MNHNS, SASEGT. Germline trimming cut 10 bases from V and 5 bases from J; bases unmatched to any gene: 5. The length of the CDR3 is 12 residues. CDR3 residues: CATRDRGNEQYF. Here the CDR3 DNA reads TGTGCCACCCGGGACAGGGGAAACGAGCAGTACTTC.

The gene calls are TRBV7-2 and TRBJ2-5; 12 nucleotides line up with TRBD1. V dropped 5 bases and J dropped 4; count of bases not matched to a gene: 8. Germline lookup yields CDR1 SGHTA and CDR2 FQGNSA. The CDR3 covers 16 residues. CDR3: CASSRPGQGAGETQYF. The CDR3 coding sequence is TGTGCCAGCAGCCGACCGGGACAGGGGGCAGGAGAGACCCAGTACTTC.

The gene calls are TRBV6-6 and TRBJ1-1; D might be TRBD1 (5 bases). The V and J ends lost 5 bases and 5 bases respectively, with 9 bases between them. Germline lookup yields CDR1 MNHNY and CDR2 SVGAGI (reference sequence). The CDR3 loop spans 12 amino acids. In nucleotides, the CDR3 is TGTGCCAGCAGTACAAGGGGTACTGAAGCTTTCTTT. It codes for CASSTRGTEAFF.

The V call is TRBV5-4, the J call TRBJ1-1; TRBD1 matches at 10 bases. This CDR3 is 14 amino acids long. The V gene end was trimmed by 4 bases and the J gene end by 4 bases; junction bases not matched to a gene: 4. Germline lookup yields CDR1 SGHNT and CDR2 YYREEE (reference sequence). The DNA of the CDR3 is TGTGCCAGCAGCAAGGACAGGGGGGTCACTGAAGCTTTCTTT. It encodes CASSKDRGVTEAFF.

A single count supports this clone. The genes are TRBV27 and TRBJ2-7; D might be TRBD2 (7 bases). The CDR3 totals 13 residues. V lost 2 bases and J lost 7, with 12 bases in between. CDR1 is MNHEY, CDR2 SMNVEV, per germline (reference sequence). CDR3 sequence reads: CASSLRGAGEQYF. The CDR3, as DNA: TGTGCCAGCAGTTTACGGGGGGCGGGTGAGCAGTACTTC.

This clone came up a few times. The chain combines TRBV29-1 with TRBJ1-1, with D hard to call. Between the trimmed V and J ends, which lost 4 bases and 3 bases, there was a span of 15 bases. Germline V gene data show CDR1 as SQVTM and CDR2 as ANQGSEA. The CDR3 is 14 residues long. CDR3 in amino acids: CSVGYSPLDTEAFF. The DNA of the CDR3 is TGCAGCGTTGGCTATTCTCCCCTGGACACTGAAGCTTTCTTT. Supplemented by reference TRBV29-1 and TRBJ1-1, the full variable domain reads SAVISQKPSRDICQRGTSLTIQCQVDSQVTMMFWYRQQPGQSLTLIATANQGSEATYESGFVIDKFPISRPNLTFSTLTVSNMSPEDSSIYLCSVGYSPLDTEAFFGQGTRLTVV.

Comment on this clone: One junction end disagrees with the germline gene, perhaps due to a read error. This chain joins TRBV2 and TRBJ2-2, with 12 bases matching TRBD1. CDR1 SNHLY and CDR2 FYNNEI come from the germline V gene. The CDR3 runs 15 residues. CDR3 nucleotides: TGTGCCAGCAAGGGACAGGGGGCGAAAACCGGGGAGCTGTTTTTT. It specifies CASKGQGAKTGELFF.

V is TRBV10-3 and J is TRBJ1-2; 7 nucleotides agree with TRBD1. The CDR3 is 16 residues long. The J segment lost 4 bases and the V segment lost 6 bases, leaving 14 bases of the junction unmatched. CDR1 ENHRY and CDR2 SYGVKD come from the germline V gene. The CDR3 coding sequence is TGTGCCATCAGACCGGGGGGGACAGAGGGCGGCTATGGCTACACCTTC. Translated: CAIRPGGTEGGYGYTF.

V usage is TRBV27 and J usage is TRBJ2-3, with TRBD2 matching 8 bases. Germline V gene lookup returns CDR1 MNHEY and CDR2 SMNVEV (reference sequence). The J segment lost 0 bases and the V segment lost 3 bases, leaving 8 bases of the junction unmatched. The CDR3 is 17 amino acids. The chain's CDR3 is CASSFLITSGSTDTQYF. The CDR3 DNA reads TGTGCCAGCAGTTTTCTTATTACTAGCGGTAGCACAGATACGCAGTATTTT.